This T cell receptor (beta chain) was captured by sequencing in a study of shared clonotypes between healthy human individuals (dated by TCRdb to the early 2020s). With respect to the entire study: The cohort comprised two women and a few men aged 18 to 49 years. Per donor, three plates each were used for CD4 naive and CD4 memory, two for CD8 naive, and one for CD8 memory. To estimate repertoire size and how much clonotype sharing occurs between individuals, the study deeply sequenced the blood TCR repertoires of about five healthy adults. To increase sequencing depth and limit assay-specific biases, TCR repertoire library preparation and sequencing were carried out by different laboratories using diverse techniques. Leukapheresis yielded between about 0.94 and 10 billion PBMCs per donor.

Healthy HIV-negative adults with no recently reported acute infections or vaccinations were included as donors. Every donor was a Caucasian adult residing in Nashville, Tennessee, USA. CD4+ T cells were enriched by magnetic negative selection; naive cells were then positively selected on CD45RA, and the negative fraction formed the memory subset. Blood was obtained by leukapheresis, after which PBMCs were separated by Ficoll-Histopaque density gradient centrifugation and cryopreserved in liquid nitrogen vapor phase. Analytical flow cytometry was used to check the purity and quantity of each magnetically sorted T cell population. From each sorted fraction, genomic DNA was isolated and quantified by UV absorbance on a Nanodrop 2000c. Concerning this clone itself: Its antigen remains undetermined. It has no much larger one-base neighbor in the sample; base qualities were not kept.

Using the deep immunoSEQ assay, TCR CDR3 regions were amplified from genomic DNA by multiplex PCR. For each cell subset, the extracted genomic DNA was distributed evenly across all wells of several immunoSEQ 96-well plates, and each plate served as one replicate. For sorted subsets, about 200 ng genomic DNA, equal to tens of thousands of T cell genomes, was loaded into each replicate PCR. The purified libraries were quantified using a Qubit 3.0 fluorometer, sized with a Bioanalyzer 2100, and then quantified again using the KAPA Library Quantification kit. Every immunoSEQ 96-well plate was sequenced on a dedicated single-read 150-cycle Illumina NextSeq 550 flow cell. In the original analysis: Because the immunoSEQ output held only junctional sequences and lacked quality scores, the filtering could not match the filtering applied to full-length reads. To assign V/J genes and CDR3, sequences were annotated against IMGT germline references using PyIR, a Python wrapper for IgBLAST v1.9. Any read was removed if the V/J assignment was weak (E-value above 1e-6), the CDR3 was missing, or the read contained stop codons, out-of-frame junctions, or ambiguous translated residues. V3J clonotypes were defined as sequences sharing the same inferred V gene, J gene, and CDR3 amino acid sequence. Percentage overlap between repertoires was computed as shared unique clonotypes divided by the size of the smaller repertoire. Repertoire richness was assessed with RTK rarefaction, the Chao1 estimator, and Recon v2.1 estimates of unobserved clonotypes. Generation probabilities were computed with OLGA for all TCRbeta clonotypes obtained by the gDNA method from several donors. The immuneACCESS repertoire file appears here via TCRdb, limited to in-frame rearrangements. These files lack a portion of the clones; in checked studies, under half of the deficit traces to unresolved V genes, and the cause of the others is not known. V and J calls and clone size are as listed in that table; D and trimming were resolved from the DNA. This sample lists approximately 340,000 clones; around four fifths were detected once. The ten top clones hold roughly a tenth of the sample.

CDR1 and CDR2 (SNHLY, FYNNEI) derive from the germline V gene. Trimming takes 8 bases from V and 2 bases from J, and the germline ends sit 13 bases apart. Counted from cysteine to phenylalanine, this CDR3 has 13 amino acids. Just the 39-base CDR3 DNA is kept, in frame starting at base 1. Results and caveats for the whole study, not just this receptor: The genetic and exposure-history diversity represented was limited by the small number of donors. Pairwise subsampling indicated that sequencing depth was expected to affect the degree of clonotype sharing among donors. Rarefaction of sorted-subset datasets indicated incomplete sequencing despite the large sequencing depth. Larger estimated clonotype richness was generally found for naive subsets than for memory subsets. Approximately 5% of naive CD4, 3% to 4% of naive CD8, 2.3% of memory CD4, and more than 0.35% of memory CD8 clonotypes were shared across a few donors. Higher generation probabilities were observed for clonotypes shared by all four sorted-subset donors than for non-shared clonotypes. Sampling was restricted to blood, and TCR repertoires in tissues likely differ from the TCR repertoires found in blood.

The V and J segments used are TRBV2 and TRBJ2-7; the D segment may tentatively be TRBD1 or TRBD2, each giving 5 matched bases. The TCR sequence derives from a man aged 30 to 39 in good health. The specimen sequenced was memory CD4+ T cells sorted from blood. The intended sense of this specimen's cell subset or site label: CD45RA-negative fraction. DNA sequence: TGTGCCAGCTCCCGGGACCCGCCCTACGAGCAGTACTTC. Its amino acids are CASSRDPPYEQYF.